These T cell receptor beta chains were read from a single sample in a study of human T cells and chemical hapten exposure. MiXCR was run by TCRdb on the RACE reads, yielding one entry per CDR3 protein. Among about 84,000 distinct CDR3 sequences, 11% were seen once, and the ten largest hold roughly 3.7%. Sequenced material: whole blood, taken in connection with sensitization to the hapten diphenylcyclopropenone (DPC). The receptors originated from a woman aged 45-60 years with alopecia areata. Some clones in this sample may be carry-over from other donors' samples. Each CDR3 is given with its conserved first and last residue. Fields, in order: CDR3 protein, CDR3 DNA, J gene, clone size, V gene, D gene. D genes are given only for firm matches. The size entry is marked missing in some rows and otherwise reads once, few, many or a size class.

CDR3aa: CASSSYVGNTIYF; CDR3nt: TGCGCCAGCAGTAGCTATGTTGGAAACACCATATATTTT; j_gene: TRBJ1-3; abundance: NA; v_gene: TRBV5-1; d_gene: NA
CDR3aa: CASSFRGTGGYEQYF; CDR3nt: TGTGCCAGCAGTTTCCGAGGGACAGGGGGGTACGAGCAGTACTTC; j_gene: TRBJ2-7; abundance: many; v_gene: TRBV12-3/TRBV12-4; d_gene: TRBD1
CDR3aa: CASSLTSGTSYEQYF; CDR3nt: TGTGCCAGCAGCTTAACTAGCGGGACATCCTACGAGCAGTACTTC; j_gene: TRBJ2-7; abundance: many; v_gene: TRBV7-9; d_gene: TRBD2
CDR3aa: CASSFERPPKYIQYF; CDR3nt: TGTGCCAGCAGTTTTGAGCGCCCCCCCAAGTACATTCAGTACTTC; j_gene: TRBJ2-4; abundance: many; v_gene: TRBV28; d_gene: NA
CDR3aa: CASQGGGGTDTQYF; CDR3nt: TGTGCCAGCCAGGGGGGGGGCGGCACAGATACGCAGTATTTT; j_gene: TRBJ2-3; abundance: few; v_gene: TRBV28; d_gene: NA
CDR3aa: CASSLSEKLFF; CDR3nt: TGCGCCAGCAGCTTGTCGGAAAAACTGTTTTTT; j_gene: TRBJ1-4; abundance: many; v_gene: TRBV5-1; d_gene: NA
CDR3aa: CASSLGSGRDTEAFF; CDR3nt: TGTGCCAGCAGCTTAGGAAGCGGGAGAGACACTGAAGCTTTCTTT; j_gene: TRBJ1-1; abundance: many; v_gene: TRBV7-6; d_gene: NA
CDR3aa: CASSKGGWGLMNTEAFF; CDR3nt: TGTGCCAGCAGTAAAGGGGGCTGGGGCCTTATGAACACTGAAGCTTTCTTT; j_gene: TRBJ1-1; abundance: NA; v_gene: TRBV6-1; d_gene: TRBD1
CDR3aa: CASSEVVNGELFF; CDR3nt: TGTGCCAGCAGTGAAGTGGTAAACGGGGAGCTGTTTTTT; j_gene: TRBJ2-2; abundance: many; v_gene: TRBV6-1; d_gene: NA
CDR3aa: CASSQDPDPNEKLFF; CDR3nt: TGCGCCAGCAGCCAAGACCCGGACCCTAATGAAAAACTGTTTTTT; j_gene: TRBJ1-4; abundance: many; v_gene: TRBV4-1; d_gene: NA
CDR3aa: CASSLSGRVANIQYF; CDR3nt: TGTGCCAGCAGTTTATCGGGGAGGGTCGCGAACATTCAGTACTTC; j_gene: TRBJ2-4; abundance: NA; v_gene: TRBV27; d_gene: TRBD2
CDR3aa: CASSIPHSGTSGRGSNEQFF; CDR3nt: TGTGCCAGTAGTATCCCTCACTCCGGGACTAGCGGGAGGGGGTCCAATGAGCAGTTCTTC; j_gene: TRBJ2-1; abundance: NA; v_gene: TRBV19; d_gene: TRBD2
CDR3aa: CASSFGQVQETQYF; CDR3nt: TGCGCCAGCAGCTTTGGCCAGGTGCAAGAGACCCAGTACTTC; j_gene: TRBJ2-5; abundance: NA; v_gene: TRBV5-1; d_gene: NA
CDR3aa: CSVAPGGGNQPQHF; CDR3nt: TGCAGCGTTGCCCCCGGGGGAGGCAATCAGCCCCAGCATTTT; j_gene: TRBJ1-5; abundance: many; v_gene: TRBV29-1; d_gene: NA
CDR3aa: CAISPSGRGVSYEQYF; CDR3nt: TGTGCCATCAGCCCTAGCGGGAGGGGGGTCTCCTACGAGCAGTACTTC; j_gene: TRBJ2-7; abundance: NA; v_gene: TRBV10-3; d_gene: TRBD2
CDR3aa: CSAREPDRGYGYTF; CDR3nt: TGCAGTGCTAGAGAACCGGACAGAGGGTATGGCTACACCTTC; j_gene: TRBJ1-2; abundance: NA; v_gene: TRBV20-1; d_gene: NA
CDR3aa: CATSREGLREAEQYF; CDR3nt: TGTGCCACCAGCAGAGAAGGGCTGCGGGAGGCCGAGCAGTACTTC; j_gene: TRBJ2-7; abundance: once; v_gene: TRBV15; d_gene: TRBD2
CDR3aa: CASSLLSPDTQYF; CDR3nt: TGTGCCAGCAGTTTATTATCGCCGGATACGCAGTATTTT; j_gene: TRBJ2-3; abundance: many; v_gene: TRBV28; d_gene: NA
CDR3aa: CASSTQGGSADVGF; CDR3nt: TGTGCCAGCAGCACCCAGGGGGGGAGCGCCGACGTGGGATTC; j_gene: TRBJ2-7; abundance: many; v_gene: TRBV6-6; d_gene: NA
CDR3aa: CASSPGLLSTDTQYF; CDR3nt: TGCGCCAGCAGCCCAGGACTTCTTAGCACAGATACGCAGTATTTT; j_gene: TRBJ2-3; abundance: NA; v_gene: TRBV5-1; d_gene: NA
CDR3aa: CASSLDSEGRQPQHF; CDR3nt: TGTGCCAGCAGCTTAGACTCCGAGGGCCGACAGCCCCAGCATTTT; j_gene: TRBJ1-5; abundance: many; v_gene: TRBV11-1; d_gene: NA
CDR3aa: CASSPNSGSGETQYF; CDR3nt: TGTGCCAGCAGCCCGAACAGCGGGAGTGGGGAGACCCAGTACTTC; j_gene: TRBJ2-5; abundance: many; v_gene: TRBV7-2; d_gene: TRBD2
CDR3aa: CASSQARSNQPQHF; CDR3nt: TGTGCCAGCAGTCAGGCCCGAAGCAATCAGCCCCAGCATTTT; j_gene: TRBJ1-5; abundance: many; v_gene: TRBV12-3/TRBV12-4; d_gene: NA
CDR3aa: CASSLFGTGGANTGELFF; CDR3nt: TGCGCCAGCAGCTTGTTTGGGACAGGGGGCGCGAACACCGGGGAGCTGTTTTTT; j_gene: TRBJ2-2; abundance: few; v_gene: TRBV5-1; d_gene: TRBD1
CDR3aa: CASSPTSGLNEQFF; CDR3nt: TGTGCCAGCTCCCCGACTAGCGGTCTCAATGAGCAGTTCTTC; j_gene: TRBJ2-1; abundance: NA; v_gene: TRBV18; d_gene: TRBD2
CDR3aa: CASSLQNTQYF; CDR3nt: TGTGCCAGCAGTTTGCAGAATACGCAGTATTTT; j_gene: TRBJ2-3; abundance: NA; v_gene: TRBV28; d_gene: NA
CDR3aa: CASSFRGSGTGELFF; CDR3nt: TGTGCCAGCAGCTTCAGAGGGTCGGGGACCGGGGAGCTGTTTTTT; j_gene: TRBJ2-2; abundance: many; v_gene: TRBV7-3; d_gene: NA
CDR3aa: CASSARETVGYEQYF; CDR3nt: TGTGCCAGCAGCGCCCGGGAAACTGTAGGCTACGAGCAGTACTTC; j_gene: TRBJ2-7; abundance: many; v_gene: TRBV9; d_gene: NA
CDR3aa: CASSSSRTGDSLNSGTGELFF; CDR3nt: TGTGCCAGCAGCTCCTCTAGGACAGGGGACTCACTGAACTCAGGGACCGGGGAGCTGTTTTTT; j_gene: TRBJ2-2; abundance: many; v_gene: TRBV7-3; d_gene: TRBD1
CDR3aa: CASSPSGTTTLNGNEQFF; CDR3nt: TGTGCCAGCAGTCCTTCCGGGACGACGACTCTCAATGGGAATGAGCAGTTCTTC; j_gene: TRBJ2-1; abundance: many; v_gene: TRBV9; d_gene: NA
CDR3aa: CASRSTGTSRNEQFF; CDR3nt: TGTGCCAGCAGATCGACCGGGACTAGCCGCAATGAGCAGTTCTTC; j_gene: TRBJ2-1; abundance: few; v_gene: TRBV7-2; d_gene: TRBD2
CDR3aa: CASSSRDRASPLHF; CDR3nt: TGTGCCAGCAGCTCCCGGGACAGGGCTTCACCCCTCCACTTT; j_gene: TRBJ1-6; abundance: few; v_gene: TRBV6-5; d_gene: TRBD1
CDR3aa: CAWSVAGSTGLAFF; CDR3nt: TGTGCCTGGAGTGTAGCGGGGTCGACGGGTCTGGCTTTCTTT; j_gene: TRBJ1-1; abundance: many; v_gene: TRBV30; d_gene: NA
CDR3aa: CASSFGTEGTQYF; CDR3nt: TGTGCCAGCAGTTTTGGGACGGAGGGGACCCAGTACTTC; j_gene: TRBJ2-5; abundance: many; v_gene: TRBV28; d_gene: NA
CDR3aa: CSAPTDSYGYTF; CDR3nt: TGCAGTGCTCCGACGGATTCTTATGGCTACACCTTC; j_gene: TRBJ1-2; abundance: NA; v_gene: TRBV20-1; d_gene: NA
CDR3aa: CASSFRGGNEQFF; CDR3nt: TGTGCCAGCAGCTTCAGGGGCGGAAATGAGCAGTTCTTC; j_gene: TRBJ2-1; abundance: many; v_gene: TRBV7-6; d_gene: NA
CDR3aa: CASGVRGGEQYF; CDR3nt: TGTGCCAGCGGTGTGCGGGGCGGCGAGCAGTACTTC; j_gene: TRBJ2-7; abundance: NA; v_gene: TRBV27; d_gene: NA
CDR3aa: CASSALAVQETQYF; CDR3nt: TGTGCCAGCAGCGCACTAGCGGTCCAAGAGACCCAGTACTTC; j_gene: TRBJ2-5; abundance: few; v_gene: TRBV9; d_gene: TRBD2
CDR3aa: CASSLAQRGTGELFF; CDR3nt: TGTGCCAGCAGCTTAGCGCAAAGGGGCACCGGGGAGCTGTTTTTT; j_gene: TRBJ2-2; abundance: few; v_gene: TRBV7-6; d_gene: NA
CDR3aa: CSSLGLAADTQYF; CDR3nt: TGCAGTTCCCTCGGACTAGCGGCAGATACGCAGTATTTT; j_gene: TRBJ2-3; abundance: many; v_gene: TRBV20-1; d_gene: TRBD2
CDR3aa: CAAQTGGPSYEQYF; CDR3nt: TGTGCCGCCCAGACTGGCGGACCCTCCTACGAGCAGTACTTC; j_gene: TRBJ2-7; abundance: NA; v_gene: TRBV6-2/TRBV6-3; d_gene: NA
CDR3aa: CASSLGGQGSSYNSPLHF; CDR3nt: TGCGCCAGCAGCTTGGGGGGACAGGGGAGCTCCTATAATTCACCCCTCCACTTT; j_gene: TRBJ1-6; abundance: many; v_gene: TRBV5-1; d_gene: TRBD1
CDR3aa: CASNPRAVNSPLHF; CDR3nt: TGTGCCAGCAATCCCCGGGCAGTAAATTCACCCCTCCACTTT; j_gene: TRBJ1-6; abundance: NA; v_gene: TRBV28; d_gene: NA
CDR3aa: CASSLGQGVTQYF; CDR3nt: TGCGCCAGCAGCTTGGGACAGGGGGTAACCCAGTACTTC; j_gene: TRBJ2-5; abundance: NA; v_gene: TRBV5-1; d_gene: TRBD1